The 19 T cell receptor beta chains reported below all come from one sample, sequenced in a study of T cell repertoires in cytomegalovirus infection. One entry per CDR3 protein, called by TCRdb with MiXCR from the reads. This sample has about 920,000 distinct CDR3 sequences, with 25% to 40% found just once. These receptors have no identified antigens. The sequences come from cultured CD8+ T cells from PBMCs, collected from culture after CMV antigen stimulation. Receptor source: a human donor in good health (CMV status not recorded). Some clones in this sample may be carry-over from other donors' samples.

The chain couples TRBV29-1 to TRBJ1-3; D is undetermined. Germline V gene sequence: CDR1 SQVTM, CDR2 ANQGSEA. The CDR3 contains 14 residues. Trimming took off 1 base at V and 1 base at J, with 8 bases between the two ends. CDR3 sequence reads: CSVEVVGSGNTIYF. CDR3 nucleotide sequence: TGCAGCGTTGAAGTAGTAGGGTCTGGAAACACCATATATTTT.

This chain connects TRBV6-5 to TRBJ2-1; the match to TRBD2 covers 10 bases. Germline CDR1 and CDR2: MNHEY and SVGAGI. Unmatched junction bases numbered 8, after V lost 6 bases and J lost 9 bases. The CDR3 has 14 residues. CDR3 bases: TGTGCCAGCAGCCCTAGCGGGGGCCTAGGTGAGCAGTTCTTC. Amino acids: CASSPSGGLGEQFF.

There are many counts of this clonotype. The chain combines TRBV12-3 or TRBV12-4 with TRBJ1-1, with 7 bases fitting TRBD1. Trimming removed 6 bases from V and 4 bases from J; junction bases left unmatched: 8. The CDR3 consists of 14 residues. Here the CDR3 reads CASSRTGPGTEAFF. For the CDR3, the DNA is TGTGCCAGCAGCCGGACAGGCCCGGGCACTGAAGCTTTCTTT.

This clonotype was counted between two and nine times. The CDR3 DNA reads TGTGCCAGCAGCAGAGACTCACAGGAGATGAACACTGAAGCTTTCTTT. This codes for CASSRDSQEMNTEAFF. The chain recombines TRBV7-8 with TRBJ1-1; D is perhaps TRBD1 (5 bases). The V end was cut by 5 bases, the J end by 0 bases, with 16 bases between. This CDR3 region has 16 residues. Looked up from germline, CDR1 is SGHVS and CDR2 is FQNEAQ. Filled out from reference TRBV7-8 and TRBJ1-1, the complete variable domain reads GAGVSQSPRYKVAKRGQDVALRCDPISGHVSLFWYQQALGQGPEFLTYFQNEAQLDKSGLPSDRFFAERPEGSVSTLKIQRTQQEDSAVYLCASSRDSQEMNTEAFFGQGTRLTVV.

The chain couples TRBV6-5 to TRBJ2-5, with D tentatively TRBD2 (7 bases). Germline-derived CDR1 and CDR2 are MNHEY and SVGAGI. This CDR3 spans 16 amino acids. V was trimmed by 3 bases and J by 4 bases, leaving 18 bases between them. The CDR3 region is CASSYSPGRGLETQYF. CDR3 bases: TGTGCCAGCAGTTATTCCCCGGGGCGGGGGCTAGAGACCCAGTACTTC.

The chain employs TRBV25-1 and TRBJ1-6; D might be TRBD1 (6 bases). Germline values: CDR1 MGHDK, CDR2 SYGVNS. This CDR3 is 17 amino acids long. V lost 2 bases, J lost 5 bases, and 16 bases lay in between. CDR3 DNA sequence: TGTGCCAGCAGTGAAAACGCCAGGGGCGAAGATAATTCACCCCTCCACTTT. Its translation is CASSENARGEDNSPLHF.

This clonotype came up a few times. This chain links TRBV5-1 with TRBJ1-2; D may be TRBD1 (5 bases). The V and J ends lost 4 bases and 8 bases respectively, with 18 bases between them. The length of the CDR3 is 14 residues. Germline CDR1 is SGHRS and CDR2 is YFSETQ. CDR3 nucleotide sequence: TGCGCCAGCAGCCTGACGGAGGGTAGGGGCGGCTACACCTTC. Amino acids: CASSLTEGRGGYTF.

The table lists this clonotype with a few counts. The chain links TRBV7-9 to TRBJ2-7; a possible D gene is TRBD2 (5 bases). V dropped 2 bases and J dropped 2 bases, with 13 bases sitting between them. This CDR3 spans 15 amino acids. Germline CDR1 reads SEHNR; CDR2 reads FQNEAQ (reference sequence). The CDR3 sequence: CASSLSRTGTYEQYF. Here the CDR3 DNA reads TGTGCCAGCAGCTTATCTCGGACGGGGACCTACGAGCAGTACTTC.

The chain combines TRBV27 with TRBJ1-1; maybe TRBD1 (6 bases). V was shortened by 1 base and J by 6 bases, with 12 bases between the two germline ends. Germline V lookup: CDR1 MNHEY, CDR2 SMNVEV (reference sequence). The CDR3 totals 14 residues. This chain's CDR3 is CASSLLNRDSEAFF. The CDR3 DNA reads TGTGCCAGCAGTTTATTAAACAGGGATTCTGAAGCTTTCTTT.

This clonotype appeared a few times. The chain couples TRBV12-5 to TRBJ1-6; 7 bases agree with TRBD1. The ends lost 7 bases at V and 0 bases at J; junction bases unmatched: 12. CDR1 is LGHNT and CDR2 is FRNRAP in the germline V gene. The CDR3 contains 18 residues. The DNA of the CDR3 is TGTGCTAGTGCCTTCGGGACAGAAAAGAGCTCCTATAATTCACCCCTCCACTTT. Amino acids: CASAFGTEKSSYNSPLHF.

This clonotype was detected once. The chain uses TRBV9 and TRBJ2-4; 7 positions agree with TRBD1. The CDR3 length is 16 residues. Per the germline V gene, CDR1 is SGDLS and CDR2 is YYNGEE. J was trimmed by 8 bases and V by 3 bases; bases with no gene match: 14. The CDR3 loop reads CASSATGEPQEDIQYF. The CDR3 DNA follows: TGTGCCAGCAGCGCCACAGGGGAACCCCAGGAAGACATTCAGTACTTC.

This clonotype was observed at least ten times. The germline gene is not matched at one end of the junction; a read error may be the cause. The chain has TRBV7-7 and TRBJ2-1; 9 bases are a match to TRBD1. CDR1 SSHAT and CDR2 FNYEAQ come from the germline V gene (reference sequence). The CDR3 runs 13 residues. The CDR3 sequence is CASSPGTGSEQFF. The CDR3 DNA reads as TGTGCTAGCAGCCCTGGGACAGGGAGTGAGCAGTTCTTC.

The chain is built from TRBV29-1 and TRBJ1-2; tentative D call: TRBD1 (5 bases). The CDR3 spans 13 residues. V was cut by 6 bases and J by 4 bases, with 15 bases left in between. Germline V gene sequence: CDR1 SQVTM, CDR2 ANQGSEA. The CDR3 region is CSVGRVNGYGYTF. In nucleotides, the CDR3 is TGCAGCGTCGGCAGGGTCAACGGCTATGGCTACACCTTC.

This chain joins TRBV2 and TRBJ2-7; 9 bases match TRBD1. The junction had 6 bases not matched to a gene; V was cut back by 0 bases and J by 6 bases. Germline V gene data show CDR1 as SNHLY and CDR2 as FYNNEI. This CDR3 region has 15 residues. The CDR3 bases are TGTGCCAGCAGTGAAGCCGGGACAGGGATAAGCGAGCAGTACGTC. It yields the protein CASSEAGTGISEQYV.

This CDR3 reads CASSPPRDRENYGYTF. Written as DNA, the CDR3 is TGTGCCAGCAGCCCCCCCCGGGACAGGGAGAACTATGGCTACACCTTC. The rearrangement uses TRBV7-6 and TRBJ1-2; 9 nucleotides match TRBD1. V was clipped by 5 bases and J by 2 bases; unmatched bases: 9. The CDR3 is 16 residues long. Germline V gives CDR1 SGHVS, CDR2 FNYEAQ.

This clonotype was found a few times. The gene calls are TRBV27 and TRBJ1-4; D not resolved. Trimming took 5 bases from V and 7 from J, leaving 14 bases between them. CDR1 and CDR2 from the germline V gene are MNHEY and SMNVEV (reference sequence). The CDR3 spans 14 residues. This CDR3 reads CASSLTREGEKLFF. CDR3 nucleotide sequence: TGTGCCAGCAGTCTCACCCGGGAAGGTGAAAAACTGTTTTTT.

This clonotype was picked up a small number of times. J is TRBJ2-1 and V is TRBV27; tentatively, D is TRBD2 (6 bases). The germline V and J ends were trimmed by 5 bases and 2 bases, with 16 bases remaining between them. The germline CDR1 and CDR2 sequences are MNHEY and SMNVEV (reference sequence). This CDR3 is built from 16 residues. The CDR3 spells CASSKEGRTTYNEQFF. CDR3 in DNA: TGTGCCAGCAGTAAGGAGGGACGGACCACCTACAATGAGCAGTTCTTC.

J is TRBJ2-7 and V is TRBV10-2; D might be TRBD2 (5 bases). Looked up from germline, CDR1 is WSHSY and CDR2 is SAAADI. This CDR3 has 14 residues. With 2 bases removed from V and 2 bases from J, the gap between germline ends came to 10 bases. The CDR3: CASSEAGYTYEQYV. For the CDR3, the DNA is TGCGCCAGCAGTGAGGCGGGTTATACCTACGAGCAGTACGTC.

In regard to this clonotype: An end of the junction differs from the germline gene, which may be a read error. V usage is TRBV7-6 and J usage is TRBJ1-6; D unclear. CDR3 size: 13 residues. The germline gives CDR1 SGHVS, CDR2 FNYEAQ. The CDR3 spells CASSTGPNSPLHF. The CDR3 DNA is TGTGCTAGCAGCACCGGACCCAATTCACCCCTCCACTTT.